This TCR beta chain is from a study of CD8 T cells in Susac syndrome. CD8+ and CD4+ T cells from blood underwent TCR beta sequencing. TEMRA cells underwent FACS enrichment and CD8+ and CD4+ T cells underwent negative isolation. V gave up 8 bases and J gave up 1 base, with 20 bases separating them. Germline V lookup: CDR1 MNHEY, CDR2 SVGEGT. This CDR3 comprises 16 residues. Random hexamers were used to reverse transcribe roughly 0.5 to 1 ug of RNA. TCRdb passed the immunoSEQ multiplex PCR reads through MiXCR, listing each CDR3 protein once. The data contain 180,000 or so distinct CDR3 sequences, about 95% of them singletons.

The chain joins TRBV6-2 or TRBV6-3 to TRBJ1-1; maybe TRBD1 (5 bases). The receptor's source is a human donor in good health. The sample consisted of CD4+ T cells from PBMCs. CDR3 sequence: CASDLGVTAPNTEAFF. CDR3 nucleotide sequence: TGTGCCAGCGACTTAGGGGTAACGGCCCCGAACACTGAAGCTTTCTTT.